A selection of T cell receptor beta chains follows, all from one sample in a study of T cells after yellow fever vaccination. MiXCR, applied by TCRdb to the 5' RACE reads, yields one record per CDR3 protein. The data contain approximately 600,000 distinct CDR3 sequences, around an eighth of them singletons. The input for sequencing was PBMCs, taken on the day of the yellow fever booster vaccination. Receptors originate from a man aged 25 to 45 who received the YFV17D yellow fever vaccine. CDR3s include the opening cysteine and the closing phenylalanine or tryptophan. D genes are given only for firm matches. Some rows mark clone size as missing; the rest say once, few, many or name a class of expanded clone.

>.|TRBJ2-7|TRBV6-2/TRBV6-3|.
CASSQGRNSYEQYF
TGTGCCAGCAGTCAAGGACGGAACTCCTACGAGCAGTACTTC
>few|TRBJ1-2|TRBV6-5|.
CASSYSSGWDGYTF
TGTGCCAGCAGTTACTCATCAGGGTGGGATGGCTACACCTTC
>.|TRBJ1-2|TRBV14|.
CASSQAMPNYGYTF
TGTGCCAGCAGCCAAGCCATGCCGAACTATGGCTACACCTTC
>few|TRBJ2-7|TRBV28|.
CASSLPSWGLSYEQYF
TGTGCCAGCAGTTTACCCTCCTGGGGATTGTCCTACGAGCAGTACTTC
>few|TRBJ2-5|TRBV9|.
CASSVEVREETQYF
TGTGCCAGCAGCGTAGAGGTGCGGGAAGAGACCCAGTACTTC
>.|TRBJ2-1|TRBV6-2/TRBV6-3|TRBD2
CASRDSGSSYNEQFF
TGTGCCAGCAGGGATAGCGGGAGCTCCTACAATGAGCAGTTCTTC
>many|TRBJ2-1|TRBV5-1|TRBD2
CASRLAGGPRDEQFF
TGCGCCAGCAGGCTCGCGGGAGGGCCGCGGGATGAGCAGTTCTTC
>.|TRBJ2-2|TRBV5-4|.
CASSLSSTLTGELFF
TGTGCCAGCAGCTTGTCAAGTACCCTTACCGGGGAGCTGTTTTTT
>few|TRBJ1-4|TRBV7-9|TRBD1
CASTPYPGGGRKLFF
TGTGCCAGCACCCCCTACCCAGGGGGCGGGAGAAAACTGTTTTTT
>few|TRBJ2-2|TRBV30|TRBD2
CAWSVAGGTGELFF
TGTGCCTGGAGTGTTGCGGGAGGAACCGGGGAGCTGTTTTTT
>many|TRBJ2-5|TRBV7-9|.
CASSSETQYF
TGTGCCAGCAGCTCGGAGACCCAGTACTTC
>few|TRBJ2-1|TRBV28|TRBD1
CASGTGGENEQFF
TGTGCCAGTGGGACAGGGGGGGAAAATGAGCAGTTCTTC
>.|TRBJ2-2|TRBV12-3/TRBV12-4|.
CASSLRGVGTGELFF
TGTGCCAGCAGTTTAAGGGGAGTTGGTACCGGGGAGCTGTTTTTT
>few|TRBJ2-3|TRBV20-1|.
CSARKSSLTDTQYF
TGCAGTGCCCGAAAAAGTAGCCTCACAGATACGCAGTATTTT
>.|TRBJ2-1|TRBV29-1|TRBD1
CSETRGRGNEQFF
TGCAGCGAGACCAGGGGGCGCGGTAATGAGCAGTTCTTC
>.|TRBJ2-1|TRBV12-3/TRBV12-4|TRBD2
CASSLAGGGRAKNEQFF
TGTGCCAGCAGTTTAGCGGGTGGAGGGAGGGCCAAGAATGAGCAGTTCTTC
>.|TRBJ2-5|TRBV29-1|TRBD1
CSVVGDRGPKETQYF
TGCAGCGTTGTGGGGGACAGGGGTCCTAAAGAGACCCAGTACTTC
>.|TRBJ1-4|TRBV15|.
CATSRAGQNEKLFF
TGTGCCACCAGCAGAGCCGGACAGAATGAAAAACTGTTTTTT
>few|TRBJ2-1|TRBV11-3|TRBD2
CASSPEGGRKNEQFF
TGTGCCAGCAGCCCGGAGGGCGGGAGGAAAAATGAGCAGTTCTTC
>.|TRBJ2-2|TRBV14|TRBD1
CASSPDRGARLSNTGELFF
TGTGCCAGCAGCCCTGACAGGGGCGCTAGGCTGTCGAACACCGGGGAGCTGTTTTTT
>.|TRBJ2-6|TRBV7-8|.
CASSLDLWMDVLTF
TGTGCCAGCAGCTTAGATCTGTGGATGGACGTCCTGACTTTC